Reported below is one TCR beta chain. Its antigen is still unknown. No qualities accompany the bases; no much larger clone lies one base away. This specimen belongs to a study of CD4 and CD8 cells across lung adenocarcinoma regions listed by TCRdb under 2018. A note on the overall study: The study compared tumor centers with tumor margins to examine intratumor heterogeneity of the T cell receptor repertoire.

Patients with localized lung adenocarcinoma, a subtype of non-small cell lung cancer, were used as donors. The samples were taken from the margins of localized lung adenocarcinomas. For TCR repertoire analysis, CD8+ T cells taken from tumor tissue were profiled apart from CD4+ T cells. The receptor library was made with PCR. Data came from a HiSeq X Ten. In-frame beta chains were kept once TCRdb had trimmed the public reads at Q25 with fastp and called clones with MiXCR. A single entry per CDR3 protein holds the most common genes and DNA from its merged rows. For this sample the table gives approximately 12,000 distinct CDR3 sequences, of which roughly 60% were detected only once. The top ten clonotypes cover roughly 34% of the sample. The germline V gene yields SGHTA for CDR1 and FQGNSA for CDR2. Trimmed from V: 2 bases; trimmed from J: 10 bases; junction bases lacking a gene match: 4. There are 14 amino acids in the CDR3, from cysteine to phenylalanine inclusive. Only the CDR3 DNA is retained, 42 bases long and in frame from the first base.

This chain joins TRBV7-2 to TRBJ2-1; TRBD2 agrees with 11 junctional bases. The TCR comes from a female donor with lung adenocarcinoma. The CD4 and CD8 labels of this study may be unreliable. Sample: CD8+ T cells from the margin of a lung tumor. The sample's cell subset or site label, decoded: tumor margin region. In nucleotide form, the sequence is TGTGCCAGCAGCTTAACTAGCGGGAGTGCCGAGCAGTTCTTC. This translates into CASSLTSGSAEQFF.